This T cell receptor (beta chain) originates from a study of T cell responses to AZD1222 COVID-19 vaccine. Assay: immunoSEQ multiplex PCR; the TCRdb copy retains only in-frame clones and omits some. Of 130,000 or so clones in the sample, roughly 90% were seen once. Trimming pared 0 bases from V and 3 bases from J, leaving 6 bases between. The germline V gene encodes CDR1 MNHEY and CDR2 SVGAGI. The CDR3 sequence is 14 residues long. Whole-study findings and limits: Nearly half of spike-specific TCRs reportedly target unmutated variant regions.

To note about this clone: The antigen is not known.

This clonotype originated in an adult in good health. Here the sequenced sample was peripheral blood, taken on day 0 of AZD1222 vaccination. The chain uses TRBV6-5 and TRBJ1-5, with a tentative D call TRBD1 (5 bases). The CDR3 DNA reads as TGTGCCAGCAGTTACTCAGGGGTCAATCAGCCCCAGCATTTT. This translates into CASSYSGVNQPQHF.